The source of this T cell receptor (beta chain) is a study of cytomegalovirus exposure and HLA in healthy donors. Whole-study findings and limits: Over 15,000 TCR beta sequences were associated with HLA alleles at 0.05 false discovery rate in a later analysis. There were reportedly fewer N-insertions in an Asian-associated ancestry cluster than the roughly 670-donor mean, in a later analysis.

This CDR3 region has 15 residues. V shed 4 bases and J 8 bases; nucleotides not matched to a gene: 13. Germline assignment: CDR1 SGHKS and CDR2 YYEKEE (reference sequence). A note on this clone: Its antigen is unidentified.

Primers: 60 Vbeta forward and 13 Jbeta reverse. Libraries were prepared by immunoSEQ multiplex PCR; TCRdb keeps only in-frame clonotypes and omits some of them. The sample contains 95,000 to 150,000 clones, 70% to 80% of which appear only once. Material: PBMCs. The source is a woman between 45 and 65 years old in good health and CMV-seropositive. This chain links TRBV5-5 with TRBJ1-2; 8 bases are a match to TRBD1. CDR3 sequence (DNA): TGTGCCAGCAGCCCATGGGACAGGTCATTGGACGGCTACACCTTC. Translation gives CASSPWDRSLDGYTF.